This entry lists 7 T cell receptor beta chains sequenced from one sample in a study of shared clonotypes between healthy human individuals. The protocol was immunoSEQ multiplex PCR, while the TCRdb copy is restricted to in-frame clones and leaves out a portion. The top ten hold about 1.5% of the sample, which has under 1,100,000 clones, around 75% seen once. Sequenced: memory CD4+ T cells sorted from blood. Noted subset: CD45RA-negative fraction. These receptor sequences come from a man in his late teens or twenties in good health.

The V call is TRBV14, the J call TRBJ2-2, with D perhaps matching TRBD1 or TRBD2 (5 bases each). Looked up from germline, CDR1 is SGHDN and CDR2 is FVKESK. The CDR3 sequence is 16 residues long. Trimming removed 1 base at V and 0 bases at J, with 9 bases between. Here the CDR3 reads CASSQGGAPNTGELFF. For the CDR3, the DNA is TGTGCCAGCAGCCAAGGAGGGGCCCCGAACACCGGGGAGCTGTTTTTT. The complete variable domain, with remaining parts taken from reference TRBV14 and TRBJ2-2, reads EAGVTQFPSHSVIEKGQTVTLRCDPISGHDNLYWYRRVMGKEIKFLLHFVKESKQDESGMPNNRFLAERTGGTYSTLKVQPAELEDSGVYFCASSQGGAPNTGELFFGEGSRLTVL.

The genes are TRBV19 and TRBJ2-7; TRBD1 matches at 7 bases. The V segment lost 4 bases and the J segment 6 bases; nucleotides outside the gene matches: 6. The CDR3 runs to 13 residues. Per the germline V gene, CDR1 is LNHDA and CDR2 is SQIVND (reference sequence). The CDR3 region is CASSRAGQVEQYF. As DNA, the CDR3 is TGTGCCAGTAGTAGGGCCGGACAGGTCGAGCAGTACTTC.

Details on this clone: Different DNA sequences within this sample yield the same CDR3. The J gene is TRBJ2-5, the V gene TRBV5-1; possibly TRBD2 for D (6 bases). Germline V gives CDR1 SGHRS, CDR2 YFSETQ. The germline V and J ends were trimmed by 4 bases and 2 bases, with 18 bases remaining between them. The CDR3 contains 16 residues. The CDR3, as DNA: TGCGCCAGCAGCCCGAGGAGGGGAGCGATTCAAGAGACCCAGTACTTC. This sequence encodes CASSPRRGAIQETQYF.

The chain is built from TRBV5-1 and TRBJ2-3; D may be TRBD2 (6 bases). There are 15 residues in the CDR3. V was clipped by 4 bases and J by 4 bases, with 16 bases between them. Germline assignment: CDR1 SGHRS and CDR2 YFSETQ. CDR3 in DNA: TGCGCCAGCAGCGCGTCAGGAGGGAAAGCAGATACGCAGTATTTT. Its protein product is CASSASGGKADTQYF. The whole variable domain, remainder taken from reference TRBV5-1 and TRBJ2-3, is KAGVTQTPRYLIKTRGQQVTLSCSPISGHRSVSWYQQTPGQGLQFLFEYFSETQRNKGNFPGRFSGRQFSNSRSEMNVSTLELGDSALYLCASSASGGKADTQYFGPGTRLTVL.

V usage is TRBV15 and J usage is TRBJ1-5, with TRBD1 identical over 9 bases. Trimming took 0 bases from V and 4 from J; bases not matched to a gene: 1. The CDR3 runs 15 residues. Per germline, CDR1 LNHNV and CDR2 YYDKDF (reference sequence). The CDR3 DNA reads as TGTGCCACCAGCAGAGAGACAGGGGGAAATCAGCCCCAGCATTTT. Protein sequence: CATSRETGGNQPQHF.

This rearrangement joins TRBV19 to TRBJ1-6, with 7 bases that match TRBD1. The V and J ends lost 5 bases and 7 bases, in that order; junction bases with no gene match: 2. CDR3 length: 13 amino acids. Germline CDR1 and CDR2: LNHDA and SQIVND (reference sequence). The CDR3 protein is CASSDRVNSPLHF. DNA of the CDR3: TGTGCCAGTAGTGACAGGGTCAATTCACCCCTCCACTTT.

The CDR3 spells CAISDAGKSYEQYF. CDR3 sequence (DNA): TGTGCCATCAGTGATGCAGGGAAGTCCTACGAGCAGTACTTC. This chain joins TRBV10-3 and TRBJ2-7; possible D gene TRBD1, 5 bases. Trimming removed 3 bases from V and 1 base from J, with 10 bases in between. The CDR3 covers 14 residues. Germline CDR1 is ENHRY and CDR2 is SYGVKD.